This TCR beta chain comes out of a study of glioma-infiltrating T cells after dendritic cell vaccination. TCRdb keeps only in-frame clones here, not all; method: immunoSEQ multiplex PCR. This repertoire shows roughly 100,000 clones, 70% to 90% found once; its top ten account for 2.5% to 3%. The sequencing used blood, collected before dendritic cell vaccination. This sequence was found in a human donor with glioblastoma.

The CDR3 region has the DNA TGTGCCAGCTATCCAGGGGTGGGCACTGAAGCTTTCTTT. Protein: CASYPGVGTEAFF. V and J are TRBV9 and TRBJ1-1, with D maybe TRBD1 (6 bases). The CDR3 sequence is 13 residues long. Germline V CDR1 and CDR2: SGDLS, YYNGEE. Trimming took 7 bases from V and 4 from J, leaving 14 bases between them.